The 11 T cell receptor beta chains listed next were all sequenced from one sample in a study of metastatic and nonmetastatic thyroid tumors (dated by TCRdb to about 2020). Library construction relied on PCR. TCRdb shows the sequencer as Illumina HiSeq 4000. In-frame beta chains were kept once TCRdb had trimmed the public reads at Q25 with fastp and called clones with MiXCR. The sample records approximately 28,000 clones, around 14% of which are singletons. Less than 20% of the sample lies in the top ten. None of the patients had been given any treatment before thyroid surgery. The sequenced material came from blood. These TCRs come from a male donor with papillary thyroid cancer or a benign thyroid nodule (not recorded which). Some clones in this sample may be carry-over from other donors' samples.

This clone was counted ten times or more. The chain uses TRBV7-2 and TRBJ2-7, with 7 bases aligning to TRBD2. V shed 5 bases, J shed 0 bases, and the junction held 4 bases outside the gene matches. Germline assignment: CDR1 SGHTA and CDR2 FQGNSA. CDR3 length: 14 residues. CDR3 in DNA: TGTGCCAGCAGCGCTAGCGGTAGCTCCTACGAGCAGTACTTC. Protein sequence: CASSASGSSYEQYF.

This clone was recorded many times. This sequence joins TRBV13 and TRBJ2-2, with 12 bases fitting TRBD2. Germline V gene sequence: CDR1 PRHDT, CDR2 FYEKMQ (reference sequence). V lost 4 bases and J lost 8; bases outside the gene matches: 8. CDR3 length: 16 residues. The CDR3, as DNA: TGTGCCAGCAGCTCCCCTAGCGGGGGGGCACCGGGGGAGCTGTTTTTT. Its protein is CASSSPSGGAPGELFF.

This clone has ten or more counts. V is TRBV7-6 and J is TRBJ1-2; TRBD1 aligns across 7 bases. Trimming at V came to 1 base and at J to 1 base, leaving 3 bases not matched to a gene. CDR1 and CDR2 from the germline V gene are SGHVS and FNYEAQ. CDR3 size: 15 residues. CDR3 bases: TGTGCCAGCAGCTTAGAACAGGGGCTTAACTATGGCTACACCTTC. This encodes CASSLEQGLNYGYTF.

This clone was seen repeatedly, ten times or more. This chain links TRBV18 with TRBJ2-2; 7 nucleotides line up with TRBD2. The CDR3 loop spans 18 amino acids. Germline V gives CDR1 KGHSH, CDR2 LQKENI. J was trimmed by 4 bases and V by 1 base; bases with no gene match: 12. CDR3 region: CASSPRSSGGTGTGELFF. CDR3 in DNA: TGTGCCAGCTCACCACGGAGTTCGGGGGGAACGGGCACCGGGGAGCTGTTTTTT.

This clone was seen at least ten times. CDR3 in DNA: TGTGCCACCCCCGGGACTAGCGGCAGCGAGCAGTACTTC. Its protein is CATPGTSGSEQYF. V is TRBV2 and J is TRBJ2-7; 11 bases agree with TRBD2. After removal of 10 bases from V and 6 bases from J, the junction contained 8 bases not matched to a gene. The CDR3 has 13 amino acids. From germline, CDR1 is SNHLY and CDR2 FYNNEI.

This clone was recorded many times. This chain connects TRBV5-4 to TRBJ1-2; D gene ambiguous. The germline V gene has CDR1 SGHNT and CDR2 YYREEE (reference sequence). This CDR3 is 15 amino acids long. Trimming shortened V by 4 bases and J by 1 base, and 14 bases separated the two germline ends. In DNA, the CDR3 is TGTGCCAGCAGCCCCTCCCTAGGGAATAACTATGGCTACACCTTC. Translating gives CASSPSLGNNYGYTF.

Sample share makes this clone medium-sized. The CDR3 DNA follows: TGTGCCAGCAGCGCCCTGGCTAGCGGTTCCTACAATGAGCAGTTCTTC. Amino acid sequence: CASSALASGSYNEQFF. This rearrangement joins TRBV9 to TRBJ2-1; 7 nucleotides align to TRBD2. The CDR3 has 16 amino acids. Germline assignment: CDR1 SGDLS and CDR2 YYNGEE. The V gene end was trimmed by 3 bases and the J gene end by 1 base; junction bases not matched to a gene: 7.

By sample share, this clone is medium-sized. This sample includes further DNA sequences coding for the same CDR3. The CDR3 here is CASRGAPNYDEQYF. DNA for the CDR3: TGTGCCAGCAGAGGCGCCCCAAACTACGACGAGCAGTACTTC. The rearrangement joins TRBV27 to TRBJ2-7; D not resolved. The CDR3 extends over 14 amino acids. Germline assignment: CDR1 MNHEY and CDR2 SMNVEV (reference sequence). V dropped 6 bases and J dropped 5 bases, with 17 bases sitting between them.

V and J are TRBV6-1 and TRBJ2-7; 9 positions match TRBD2. V was clipped by 7 bases and J by 3 bases; unmatched bases: 7. CDR1 is MNHNS and CDR2 is SASEGT in the germline V gene. The CDR3 runs 14 residues. The CDR3 reads CASTTSGGVYEQYF. The CDR3 nucleotides read TGTGCCAGCACGACTAGCGGAGGGGTCTACGAGCAGTACTTC.

This clone was recorded at least ten times. V is TRBV24-1 and J is TRBJ2-3; 7 bases fit TRBD2. The V gene's germline CDR1 is KGHDR and CDR2 SFDVKD. The CDR3 runs 17 residues. V lost 1 base, J lost 0 bases, and 6 bases stayed unmatched. The CDR3 here is CATSDFRAGQSTDTQYF. DNA of the CDR3: TGTGCCACCAGTGATTTTCGAGCGGGGCAAAGCACAGATACGCAGTATTTT.

This clone was seen at least ten times. The CDR3 loop is CASSYGYEQFF. For the CDR3, the DNA is TGTGCCAGCAGCTACGGTTATGAGCAGTTCTTC. The chain carries TRBV7-2 and TRBJ2-1; D uncertain. Germline lookup yields CDR1 SGHTA and CDR2 FQGNSA. V lost 4 bases to trimming and J lost 8 bases, with 6 bases between them. The CDR3 contains 11 residues.